The next 18 T cell receptor beta chains were all read from a single sample in a study of PD-1 blockade in classical Hodgkin lymphoma (dated by TCRdb to 2020 to 2022). The intended sense of this specimen's time point label: newly diagnosed, previously untreated cHL patient sample. CD4+ T cells were purified from thawed PBMCs by magnetic negative selection with a Miltenyi CD4+ T cell isolation kit. The library was prepared using the immunoSEQ multiplex PCR assay. Not all clones reach the TCRdb copy of this immuneACCESS table, which keeps in-frame sequences only. Checked studies attribute under half of the gap to unresolved V genes and leave the rest unexplained. The sample records approximately 21,000 clones, 90% of which are singletons. The top ten clonotypes cover 0.4% to 0.5% of the sample. The source material was CD4+ T cells from blood. These receptors were taken from a human donor with classical Hodgkin lymphoma.

The DNA of the CDR3 is TGTGCCAGCAGCACCCCTGGGGATATAGAGACCCAGTACTTC. Its protein product is CASSTPGDIETQYF. The chain couples TRBV28 to TRBJ2-5; D uncertain. V was clipped by 6 bases and J by 4 bases, with 15 bases between them. This CDR3 is built from 14 residues. CDR1 and CDR2 (germline): MDHEN, SYDVKM. Combining the CDR3 with reference TRBV28 and TRBJ2-5 gives the whole variable domain DVKVTQSSRYLVKRTGEKVFLECVQDMDHENMFWYRQDPGLGLRLIYFSYDVKMKEKGDIPEGYSVSREKKERFSLILESASTNQTSMYLCASSTPGDIETQYFGPGTRLLVL.

The chain combines TRBV5-4 with TRBJ2-7, with 11 bases matching TRBD2. The germline CDR1 and CDR2 sequences are SGHNT and YYREEE (reference sequence). This CDR3 spans 14 amino acids. The ends lost 9 bases at V and 0 bases at J; junction bases unmatched: 5. CDR3 DNA: TGTGCCACCCGACTAGCGGGGAGCTCCTACGAGCAGTACTTC. This translates into CATRLAGSSYEQYF.

To note about this clone: This CDR3 is also generated by other DNA sequences in the sample. The chain recombines TRBV18 with TRBJ2-7; maybe TRBD2 (6 bases). V gave up 6 bases and J gave up 4 bases, with 19 bases separating them. From germline, CDR1 is KGHSH and CDR2 LQKENI. The CDR3 has 15 residues. In DNA form, the CDR3 reads TGTGCCAGCTCCCGGGGGTCTTTAATTGGGTACGAGCAGTACTTC. Residues: CASSRGSLIGYEQYF.

This clone has just one count. J is TRBJ2-3 and V is TRBV7-2, with D perhaps TRBD1 or TRBD2 (5 bases each). From germline, CDR1 is SGHTA and CDR2 FQGNSA. V lost 3 bases and J 2 bases, leaving 15 bases between the germline ends. The length of the CDR3 is 16 residues. DNA of the CDR3: TGTGCCAGCAGCTTGACCTTCAAGGGGACCACAGATACGCAGTATTTT. It translates to CASSLTFKGTTDTQYF.

The chain joins TRBV27 to TRBJ2-1; D not certain. The V end was cut by 5 bases, the J end by 5 bases, with 13 bases between. CDR3 length equals 14 residues. CDR1 and CDR2 from the germline V gene are MNHEY and SMNVEV (reference sequence). CDR3 nucleotide sequence: TGTGCCAGCAGTCCCCGAATCCCCGACAATGAGCAGTTCTTC. This sequence encodes CASSPRIPDNEQFF.

The chain employs TRBV5-4 and TRBJ2-2, with D perhaps matching TRBD1 (5 bases). The CDR3 spans 16 residues. The V gene lost 4 bases and the J gene lost 0 bases, with 13 bases spanning the gap. The germline CDR1 and CDR2 sequences are SGHNT and YYREEE (reference sequence). As DNA, the CDR3 is TGTGCCAGCAGCGTACGCCGGACATCGAACACCGGGGAGCTGTTTTTT. Its protein is CASSVRRTSNTGELFF.

The CDR3 loop reads CASPGWGTDTQYF. CDR3 in DNA: TGTGCCAGCCCGGGGTGGGGCACAGATACGCAGTATTTT. The V call is TRBV5-8, the J call TRBJ2-3, with D possibly being TRBD2 (5 bases). This CDR3 has 13 residues. The germline V and J ends were trimmed by 7 bases and 1 base, with 10 bases remaining between them. Germline loops: CDR1 SGHTS, CDR2 YDEGEE.

This clone was seen just once. The chain combines TRBV19 with TRBJ1-1, with 8 nucleotides matching TRBD1. The CDR3 length is 14 residues. The germline gives CDR1 LNHDA, CDR2 SQIVND (reference sequence). Unmatched junction bases numbered 5, after V lost 5 bases and J lost 3 bases. CDR3 bases: TGTGCCAGTAGTCCGGACAGGGTGGACACTGAAGCTTTCTTT. Its protein product is CASSPDRVDTEAFF.

The genes are TRBV27 and TRBJ2-7, with TRBD2 as a possible D gene (5 bases). CDR1 is MNHEY, CDR2 SMNVEV, per germline (reference sequence). V lost 2 bases, J lost 6 bases, and 14 bases lay in between. The CDR3 runs 14 residues. The CDR3 DNA reads TGTGCCAGCAGTTTACTTAGCGACACGGGCGAGCAGTACTTC. Its translation is CASSLLSDTGEQYF.

The gene calls are TRBV7-8 and TRBJ1-1; TRBD1 might be the D (6 bases). Trimming cost V 1 base and J 11 bases, with 11 bases left between them. Germline CDR1 and CDR2: SGHVS and FQNEAQ. The CDR3 has 12 amino acids. This chain's CDR3 is CASSLVRQAAFF. CDR3 nucleotide sequence: TGTGCCAGCAGCTTAGTCCGACAGGCGGCTTTCTTT.

The chain joins TRBV18 to TRBJ2-1, with 7 bases identical to TRBD1. Germline CDR1 KGHSH, CDR2 LQKENI. This CDR3 spans 13 amino acids. V lost 4 bases, J lost 7 bases, and 4 bases stayed unmatched. This CDR3 is CASSRTGVNEQFF. The CDR3 DNA follows: TGTGCCAGCTCACGAACAGGGGTGAATGAGCAGTTCTTC.

This rearrangement joins TRBV28 to TRBJ2-5; no reliable D call. Trimming stripped 5 bases from V and 0 bases from J, with 7 bases between. The CDR3 is 13 amino acids. Germline-derived CDR1 and CDR2 are MDHEN and SYDVKM. The CDR3, as DNA: TGTGCCAGCAGTATGGCGTACCAAGAGACCCAGTACTTC. It codes for CASSMAYQETQYF.

The V gene is TRBV2, the J gene TRBJ2-1, with no clear D. V lost 7 bases and J lost 0, with 16 bases in between. Germline assignment: CDR1 SNHLY and CDR2 FYNNEI. The CDR3 spans 16 residues. The DNA for the CDR3 is TGTGCCAGCACGCCTGGCGAAAGGAGCTCCTACAATGAGCAGTTCTTC. It yields the protein CASTPGERSSYNEQFF.

This clone was seen only once. The chain is built from TRBV29-1 and TRBJ2-2; perhaps TRBD1 as D (6 bases). There are 13 residues in the CDR3. Trimming removed 7 bases at V and 4 bases at J, with 13 bases between. Germline V CDR1 and CDR2: SQVTM, ANQGSEA. CDR3 amino acids: CSALEDSTGELFF. As DNA, the CDR3 is TGCAGCGCTCTTGAGGACAGCACCGGGGAGCTGTTTTTT.

This clone was observed a few times. The chain employs TRBV14 and TRBJ1-6, with TRBD1 matching 9 bases. From germline, CDR1 is SGHDN and CDR2 FVKESK. The CDR3 extends over 17 amino acids. The J segment lost 9 bases and the V segment lost 4 bases, leaving 13 bases of the junction unmatched. The CDR3 nucleotides are TGTGCCAGCAGCCTAATAAGACCGACAGGGGGAGGTTCACCCCTCCACTTT. Its protein is CASSLIRPTGGGSPLHF. Supplemented by reference TRBV14 and TRBJ1-6, the full variable domain reads EAGVTQFPSHSVIEKGQTVTLRCDPISGHDNLYWYRRVMGKEIKFLLHFVKESKQDESGMPNNRFLAERTGGTYSTLKVQPAELEDSGVYFCASSLIRPTGGGSPLHFGNGTRLTVT.

V and J are TRBV29-1 and TRBJ1-2; 9 nucleotides agree with TRBD1. This CDR3 spans 13 amino acids. The germline gives CDR1 SQVTM, CDR2 ANQGSEA. With 6 bases clipped from V and 3 bases from J, the junction kept 5 bases outside the gene matches. The chain's CDR3 is CSVRDRADYGYTF. The CDR3 bases are TGCAGCGTGAGGGACAGGGCAGACTATGGCTACACCTTC.

V gene TRBV11-3 combines with J gene TRBJ2-1; D remains ambiguous. Germline loops: CDR1 SGHNT, CDR2 YENEEA. With 4 bases removed from V and 3 bases from J, the gap between germline ends came to 7 bases. The CDR3 has 13 residues. DNA of the CDR3: TGTGCCAGCAGCTCCCAAGGCTACAATGAGCAGTTCTTC. As protein: CASSSQGYNEQFF. The full variable domain, rest sourced from reference TRBV11-3 and TRBJ2-1, is EAGVVQSPRYKIIEKKQPVAFWCNPISGHNTLYWYLQNLGQGPELLIRYENEEAVDDSQLPKDRFSAERLKGVDSTLKIQPAELGDSAVYLCASSSQGYNEQFFGPGTRLTVL.

The chain combines TRBV6-4 with TRBJ2-1, with 9 bases matching TRBD2. Germline V lookup: CDR1 MRHNA, CDR2 SNTAGT. The CDR3 is made up of 15 amino acids. V lost 0 bases, J lost 3 bases, and 0 bases stayed unmatched. The CDR3 protein is CASSDSAGGYNEQFF. CDR3 DNA: TGTGCCAGCAGTGACTCAGCGGGGGGCTACAATGAGCAGTTCTTC.